This TCR beta chain was identified in a study of blood T cell repertoires in COVID-19. The table came from immunoSEQ multiplex PCR; TCRdb's copy has only in-frame clones and leaves some out. The table records under 250,000 clones, 83% of them present only once. Ages ranged from about 18 to 89 years, with residence in more than 20 US areas. Assignment of participants to cohorts was predicated upon participant-reported clinical history. The junction had 2 bases not matched to a gene; V was cut back by 7 bases and J by 3 bases. The CDR3 has 15 residues. Germline V CDR1 and CDR2: ENHRY, SYGVKD. The sample comprised PBMCs or T cells enriched from blood (not recorded which). This chain joins TRBV10-3 and TRBJ2-3; 15 positions match TRBD2. This clonotype originated in a woman aged 40 to 49 who had been exposed to COVID-19. In DNA form, the CDR3 reads TGTGCCATCACCGGACTAGCGGGGGGGACAGATACGCAGTATTTT. Its translation: CAITGLAGGTDTQYF.